This is a list of T cell receptor beta chains from one sample in a study of T cell repertoires in cytomegalovirus infection. TCRdb ran MiXCR on the reads and lists one entry per CDR3 protein. The sample has under 350,000 distinct CDR3 sequences; 9.6% are singletons. Sequences were obtained from PBMCs. These receptors came from a human donor in good health (CMV status not recorded). Some clones in this sample may be carry-over from other donors' samples. Each CDR3 is given with its conserved first and last residue. Fields, in order: V gene, clone size, J gene, D gene, CDR3 DNA, CDR3 protein. A D gene is named only where the DNA matches it firmly. Clone sizes are given selectively: once, few, many, or a class where the clone is expanded.

>TRBV20-1|few|TRBJ2-7|TRBD1
TGCAGTGCCCCCGGGACAGGGAGCTCCTACGAGCAGTACTTC
CSAPGTGSSYEQYF
>TRBV12-5|few|TRBJ1-4|TRBD1
TGTGCTAGTGGTTTTCTGGACAGGATCCGGGAAAAACTGTTTTTT
CASGFLDRIREKLFF
>TRBV13|many|TRBJ1-1|NA
TGTGCCAGCAGCCCCCTCGGGGTCACTGAAGCTTTCTTT
CASSPLGVTEAFF
>TRBV7-2|many|TRBJ2-1|NA
TGTGCCAGCAGCTCCTACAGGATTGAGCAGTTCTTC
CASSSYRIEQFF
>TRBV28|many|TRBJ2-1|NA
TGTGCCAGCAGTCCACCCAACAATGAGCAGTTCTTC
CASSPPNNEQFF
>TRBV28|many|TRBJ2-2|NA
TGTGCCAGCAGCGAACCGGGGCCCAGGGAGCTGTTTTTT
CASSEPGPRELFF
>TRBV7-2|many|TRBJ2-6|NA
TGTGCCAGCAGTTTCCCGGGACCCCGGAGGGATGGGGCCAACGTCCTGACTTTC
CASSFPGPRRDGANVLTF
>TRBV6-1|many|TRBJ1-1|NA
TGTGCCAGCAGTGAGGGGGAATGGAACACTGAAGCTTTCTTT
CASSEGEWNTEAFF
>TRBV7-9|few|TRBJ2-5|NA
TGTGCCAGCAGCTTAGGCGGACCAGGGGAAGAGACCCAGTACTTC
CASSLGGPGEETQYF
>TRBV12-3/TRBV12-4|many|TRBJ2-2|TRBD1
TGTGCCAGCAGGGGACAGGGGGAGAACACCGGGGAGCTGTTTTTT
CASRGQGENTGELFF
>TRBV7-9|NA|TRBJ2-1|NA
TGTGCCAGAACCACTATGGGAGGACTCAATGAGCAGTTCTTC
CARTTMGGLNEQFF
>TRBV6-5|many|TRBJ2-1|NA
TGTGCCAGCAGTTCGGGCGTAGAGCAGTTCTTC
CASSSGVEQFF
>TRBV12-3/TRBV12-4|many|TRBJ1-1|NA
TGTGCCAGCAGTTTGTCCGGGTTTGAAGCTTTCTTT
CASSLSGFEAFF
>TRBV20-1|few|TRBJ2-7|NA
TGCAGTGCTAGTGTAAGGTCCAACGAGCAGTACTTC
CSASVRSNEQYF
>TRBV7-9|many|TRBJ2-2|TRBD2
TGTGCCACCCAGCTTAGGCTAGCGGGGAACACCGGGGAGCTGTTTTTT
CATQLRLAGNTGELFF
>TRBV5-1|many|TRBJ2-3|NA
TGCGCCAGCAGCCCTTTCGGGATGGACGTTGGGGGCAGCACAGATACGCAGTATTTT
CASSPFGMDVGGSTDTQYF
>TRBV20-1|NA|TRBJ1-2|TRBD1
TGCGCCAGAGATGTGTCTACCCGGGCAGGGGGAGATTTTGGCTACACCTTC
CARDVSTRAGGDFGYTF
>TRBV28|once|TRBJ1-2|NA
TGTGCCAGCAGTCTGGGGGGGAGGAACTATGGCTACACCTTC
CASSLGGRNYGYTF
>TRBV27|many|TRBJ2-1|TRBD2
TGTGCCAGCAGTTCGCTAGCGGGTTACAATGATGAGCAGTTCTTC
CASSSLAGYNDEQFF
>TRBV2|NA|TRBJ2-5|TRBD1
TGTGCCAGCAGTGCCGGACAGGGACAGACCCAGTACTTC
CASSAGQGQTQYF
>TRBV3-1|NA|TRBJ2-1|NA
TGTGCCAGCAGCCCCCGGGACAATTCCTACAATGAGCAGTTCTTC
CASSPRDNSYNEQFF
>TRBV2|NA|TRBJ2-2|NA
TGTGCCAGCAGTGAAGTTGGGCAGGCCACCGGGGAGCTGTTTTTT
CASSEVGQATGELFF
>TRBV7-2|many|TRBJ1-1|NA
TGTGCCAGCAGCCCCGGGGGGCTAGGAGCTTTCTTT
CASSPGGLGAFF
>TRBV7-6|many|TRBJ2-2|TRBD2
TGTGCCAGCAGCCTCGGACTAGCCGCCGGGGAGCTGTTTTTT
CASSLGLAAGELFF
>TRBV14|many|TRBJ2-5|NA
TGTGCCAGCAGCCACTGGACAACCCAAGAGACCCAGTACTTC
CASSHWTTQETQYF
>TRBV7-2|many|TRBJ2-3|TRBD2
TGTGCCAGCAAATTAGCGGGGGGGCCAGATACGCAGTATTTT
CASKLAGGPDTQYF
>TRBV6-1|many|TRBJ2-4|NA
TGTGCCAGCAGTGAAGCGGGAGCCAAAAACATTCAGTACTTC
CASSEAGAKNIQYF
>TRBV7-2|many|TRBJ1-2|NA
TGTGCCAGCAGGCACAAAGGAGCCCTACGCTATGGCTACACCTTC
CASRHKGALRYGYTF
>TRBV7-9|once|TRBJ2-3|NA
TGTGCCAGCAGCCCGTCCGGACCATCCCGGGGGAGGACAGATACGCAGTATTTT
CASSPSGPSRGRTDTQYF
>TRBV28|many|TRBJ2-1|TRBD1
TGTGCCAGCAGTAACCGGGACAGCAAATACAATGAGCAGTTCTTC
CASSNRDSKYNEQFF
>TRBV15|few|TRBJ1-6|NA
TGTGCCACCAGCAGAGATAGAGGACAACTTAATTCACCCCTCCACTTT
CATSRDRGQLNSPLHF
>TRBV18|many|TRBJ2-5|NA
TGTGCCAGCTCACCGGGGGGGACAGCTAAAGAGACCCAGTACTTC
CASSPGGTAKETQYF
>TRBV2|few|TRBJ1-4|NA
TGTGCCAGCAGTCACCAGCGCGAAAAACTGTTTTTT
CASSHQREKLFF
>TRBV7-3|many|TRBJ2-2|NA
TGTGCCAGCAGCTTAGGGGCAGTCTTCGGGGAGCTGTTTTTT
CASSLGAVFGELFF
>TRBV5-6|NA|TRBJ2-4|TRBD2
TGTGCCAGCAGCTTGGCGGGGGGGGTGAACATTCAGTACTTC
CASSLAGGVNIQYF
>TRBV20-1|many|TRBJ1-4|NA
TGCAGTGCTAGTATAAATGAAAAACTGTTTTTT
CSASINEKLFF
>TRBV20-1|many|TRBJ1-6|TRBD1
TGCAGTGCTAGAGTCCGGGACAGGGCGCTTCATTTGATGAATTCACCCCTCCACTTT
CSARVRDRALHLMNSPLHF
>TRBV20-1|many|TRBJ2-5|TRBD2
TGCAGTGCCCGGCCCACTAGCGGGGACCAAGAGACCCAGTACTTC
CSARPTSGDQETQYF